Below, 21 T cell receptor beta chains from the same sample are listed, as sequenced in a study of T cell repertoires in cytomegalovirus infection (dated by TCRdb to the late 2010s). The sequencing machine was an Illumina HiSeq 1500. The raw public reads went through TCRdb reprocessing: fastp at Q25, MiXCR clone calling, in-frame beta chains kept. CDR3 protein duplicates are merged, each entry listing the most common genes and DNA. The sample contains about 890,000 distinct CDR3 sequences, roughly 30% of them found a single time. In total, the top ten clones hold around an eighth of the sample. The sample's treatment or condition, from its label and the paper: in vitro stimulation with specific CMV peptide epitopes to enrich CMV-specific T cells. Antigens for these TCRs are unknown. The sample consisted of cultured CD8+ T cells from PBMCs, taken from culture after CMV antigen stimulation. These receptors were taken from a human donor in good health (CMV status not recorded). Some clones in this sample may be carry-over from other donors' samples.

This clonotype was counted ten times or more. The chain links TRBV28 to TRBJ2-1; tentatively, D is TRBD2 (6 bases). Germline CDR1 and CDR2: MDHEN and SYDVKM. Trimming shortened V by 3 bases and J by 2 bases, and 8 bases separated the two germline ends. This CDR3 spans 14 amino acids. CDR3 DNA: TGTGCCAGCAGTTTTCCGGGGGCCTACAATGAGCAGTTCTTC. Residues: CASSFPGAYNEQFF.

This clonotype was recorded at least ten times. As DNA, the CDR3 is TGTGCCAGCAGTGAATCTCGGGTAGCTGAAGCTTTCTTT. Translating gives CASSESRVAEAFF. This chain joins TRBV25-1 and TRBJ1-1, with unresolved D. Germline values: CDR1 MGHDK, CDR2 SYGVNS. Trimming left V 1 base short and J 6 bases short, with 9 bases between. CDR3 length: 13 residues.

This clonotype appeared many times. The chain employs TRBV11-1 and TRBJ2-5; TRBD2 might be the D (6 bases). The CDR3 runs to 15 residues. From germline, CDR1 is SGHAT and CDR2 FQDESV (reference sequence). With 3 bases removed from V and 0 bases from J, the gap between germline ends came to 11 bases. The CDR3 nucleotides read TGTGCCAGCAGCTTGGGACTCCTAAACCAAGAGACCCAGTACTTC. Translation: CASSLGLLNQETQYF.

The table lists this clonotype with a few counts. The chain combines TRBV3-1 with TRBJ1-5; the D is unclear. V was shortened by 0 bases and J by 0 bases, with 6 bases between the two germline ends. The CDR3 extends over 15 amino acids. Germline CDR1 reads LGHDT; CDR2 reads YNNKEL (reference sequence). CDR3 sequence reads: CASSQDPTSNQPQHF. The CDR3 nucleotides read TGTGCCAGCAGCCAAGATCCCACTAGCAATCAGCCCCAGCATTTT. The whole variable domain, remainder taken from reference TRBV3-1 and TRBJ1-5, is DTAVSQTPKYLVTQMGNDKSIKCEQNLGHDTMYWYKQDSKKFLKIMFSYNNKELIINETVPNRFSPKSPDKAHLNLHINSLELGDSAVYFCASSQDPTSNQPQHFGDGTRLSIL.

This clonotype came up once. V is TRBV10-1 and J is TRBJ1-1; 12 bases agree with TRBD1. The CDR3 covers 16 residues. V shed 7 bases and J 5 bases; nucleotides not matched to a gene: 11. Germline-derived CDR1 and CDR2 are WNHNN and SYGVQD (reference sequence). The DNA of the CDR3 is TGCGCCAGCAACCGGGACAGGGGGCTCGGTGGTACTGAAGCTTTCTTT. It yields the protein CASNRDRGLGGTEAFF.

This clonotype was recorded at least ten times. V is TRBV7-2 and J is TRBJ1-6; the D is unclear. V was trimmed by 5 bases and J by 8 bases, leaving 13 bases between them. The CDR3 consists of 14 residues. Germline assignment: CDR1 SGHTA and CDR2 FQGNSA. The CDR3 nucleotides read TGTGCCAGCAGCATCCCGTTCGTGGATTCACCCCTCCACTTT. Amino acid sequence: CASSIPFVDSPLHF.

A note on this clonotype: A much larger clone sits a single nucleotide away, making a read error possible. The chain recombines TRBV12-3 or TRBV12-4 with TRBJ1-1; D unresolved. The V and J ends lost 4 bases and 5 bases respectively, with 20 bases between them. The CDR3 sequence is 16 residues long. The DNA of the CDR3 is TGTGCCAGCAGTTCGACATCTCTTGACGCGGGGACTGAAGCTTTCTTT. Translated: CASSSTSLDAGTEAFF.

V usage is TRBV12-3 or TRBV12-4 and J usage is TRBJ1-6, with D uncertain. V lost 5 bases and J 3 bases, leaving 14 bases between the germline ends. This CDR3 is built from 16 residues. CDR3 region: CASSLGPEGYNSPLHF. The CDR3 nucleotides are TGTGCCAGCAGTCTCGGCCCCGAGGGCTATAATTCACCCCTCCACTTT.

In this sample, this clonotype turned up a few times. The genes are TRBV5-5 and TRBJ1-2, with a weak D call TRBD1 (6 bases). CDR1 is SGHKS and CDR2 is YYEKEE in the germline V gene (reference sequence). This CDR3 contains 13 residues. Trimming cost V 2 bases and J 11 bases, with 16 bases left between them. The DNA of the CDR3 is TGTGCCAGCAGCTTTTTAGCCAGGGGAGGTTACACCTTC. It yields the protein CASSFLARGGYTF.

The V and J genes are TRBV3-1 and TRBJ2-7, with TRBD2 matching over 7 bases. Germline V gene sequence: CDR1 LGHDT, CDR2 YNNKEL (reference sequence). The CDR3 loop spans 16 amino acids. Trimming took 1 base from V and 2 from J; bases not matched to a gene: 8. CDR3 sequence: CASSQGVRTRPYEQYF. DNA for the CDR3: TGTGCCAGCAGCCAAGGTGTTCGGACTAGACCCTACGAGCAGTACTTC.

This clonotype was recorded a few times. CDR3 nucleotide sequence: TGTGCCAGCAGGCCCGGGGCCACAAGTCCTGAAAAACTGTTTTTT. Protein product: CASRPGATSPEKLFF. The V call is TRBV6-1, the J call TRBJ1-4, with D perhaps TRBD1 (5 bases). The germline V and J ends were trimmed by 6 bases and 7 bases, with 18 bases remaining between them. Germline values: CDR1 MNHNS, CDR2 SASEGT. The CDR3 runs to 15 residues.

The rearrangement joins TRBV4-1 to TRBJ1-2; possible D gene TRBD1, 5 bases. This CDR3 spans 16 amino acids. Trimming removed 0 bases from V and 5 bases from J, with 16 bases in between. Germline V CDR1 and CDR2: MGHRA, YSYEKL. The CDR3 DNA follows: TGCGCCAGCAGCCAAGATCTTTCGGGGGGAGGGTATGGCTACACCTTC. As protein: CASSQDLSGGGYGYTF.

The rearrangement links TRBV20-1 to TRBJ2-2; D may match TRBD1 or TRBD2 (5 bases each). The V end lost 3 bases, the J end lost 7 bases, and 15 bases lay between the germline ends. CDR1 is DFQATT, CDR2 SNEGSKA, per germline (reference sequence). The CDR3 loop spans 14 amino acids. CDR3: CSARRRGSNGELFF. The CDR3 DNA reads as TGCAGTGCTAGGAGACGGGGCTCAAACGGGGAGCTGTTTTTT.

The chain employs TRBV27 and TRBJ2-1, with D maybe TRBD2 (5 bases). Trimming cost V 6 bases and J 4 bases, with 25 bases left between them. This CDR3 comprises 18 residues. Germline assignment: CDR1 MNHEY and CDR2 SMNVEV (reference sequence). CDR3 DNA sequence: TGTGCCAGCAGCCTTCAATTCGACATCATCGGGATTTACAATGAGCAGTTCTTC. Its protein is CASSLQFDIIGIYNEQFF.

Details on this clonotype: Possible read error: a much larger clone is one base away. The chain recombines TRBV7-8 with TRBJ2-1; D is perhaps TRBD1 (6 bases). Germline V gives CDR1 SGHVS, CDR2 FQNEAQ. This CDR3 has 16 residues. The CDR3, as DNA: TGTGCCTGCAGCGCGTACAGGGCCCCCTCCTACAATGAGCAGTTCTTC. Translated, it gives CACSAYRAPSYNEQFF. Together with reference TRBV7-8 and TRBJ2-1, the CDR3 gives the full variable domain: GAGVSQSPRYKVAKRGQDVALRCDPISGHVSLFWYQQALGQGPEFLTYFQNEAQLDKSGLPSDRFFAERPEGSVSTLKIQRTQQEDSAVYLCACSAYRAPSYNEQFFGPGTRLTVL.

This clonotype was seen a few times. V is TRBV7-2 and J is TRBJ1-2, with TRBD1 identical over 10 bases. Unmatched junction bases numbered 14, after V lost 5 bases and J lost 8 bases. Germline V gives CDR1 SGHTA, CDR2 FQGNSA. The CDR3 covers 16 residues. The DNA for the CDR3 is TGTGCCAGCAGCCCGATAGCCGGGACAGGGGTTCGAGGCTACACCTTC. Amino acids: CASSPIAGTGVRGYTF.

The CDR3 DNA is TGTGCCAGCACCAAGAGGTATTGGGGGGAAGAGACCCAGTACTTC. Residues: CASTKRYWGEETQYF. This chain joins TRBV28 and TRBJ2-5, with D perhaps TRBD2 (6 bases). The V gene lost 7 bases and the J gene lost 3 bases, with 18 bases spanning the gap. This CDR3 has 15 residues. CDR1 is MDHEN, CDR2 SYDVKM, per germline.

This clonotype was recorded at least ten times. The rearrangement uses TRBV7-6 and TRBJ2-3; the match to TRBD2 covers 7 bases. The CDR3 consists of 14 residues. Germline V gene sequence: CDR1 SGHVS, CDR2 FNYEAQ. V was pared by 2 bases and J by 3 bases, with 2 bases of the junction left unmatched. CDR3 residues: CASSLTGGTDTQYF. The CDR3 DNA follows: TGTGCCAGCAGCTTAACGGGGGGAACAGATACGCAGTATTTT.

This chain uses TRBV27 with TRBJ2-7; D remains ambiguous. The ends were cut back, 5 bases at V and 1 base at J, with 9 bases in the middle. The V gene's germline CDR1 is MNHEY and CDR2 SMNVEV (reference sequence). The CDR3 contains 13 residues. This chain's CDR3 is CASSLSKSYEQYF. The CDR3, as DNA: TGTGCCAGCAGTCTCAGTAAATCCTACGAGCAGTACTTC.

This chain uses TRBV18 with TRBJ2-7; D is unresolved. The germline CDR1 and CDR2 sequences are KGHSH and LQKENI. The V end lost 8 bases, the J end lost 3 bases, and 14 bases lay between the germline ends. The CDR3 extends over 13 amino acids. This CDR3 is CASLGEPHYEQYV. The CDR3, as DNA: TGTGCCAGCCTAGGAGAGCCACACTACGAGCAGTACGTC.

This clonotype has more than one count but fewer than ten. V gene TRBV7-9 combines with J gene TRBJ2-5, with 9 bases fitting TRBD1. V lost 5 bases to trimming and J lost 0 bases; unmatched junction nucleotides: 10. Germline CDR1 is SEHNR and CDR2 is FQNEAQ (reference sequence). The CDR3 loop spans 17 amino acids. CDR3 coding DNA: TGTGCCAGCAGCCCAACCTGGACAGGGGATAACCAAGAGACCCAGTACTTC. It specifies CASSPTWTGDNQETQYF.